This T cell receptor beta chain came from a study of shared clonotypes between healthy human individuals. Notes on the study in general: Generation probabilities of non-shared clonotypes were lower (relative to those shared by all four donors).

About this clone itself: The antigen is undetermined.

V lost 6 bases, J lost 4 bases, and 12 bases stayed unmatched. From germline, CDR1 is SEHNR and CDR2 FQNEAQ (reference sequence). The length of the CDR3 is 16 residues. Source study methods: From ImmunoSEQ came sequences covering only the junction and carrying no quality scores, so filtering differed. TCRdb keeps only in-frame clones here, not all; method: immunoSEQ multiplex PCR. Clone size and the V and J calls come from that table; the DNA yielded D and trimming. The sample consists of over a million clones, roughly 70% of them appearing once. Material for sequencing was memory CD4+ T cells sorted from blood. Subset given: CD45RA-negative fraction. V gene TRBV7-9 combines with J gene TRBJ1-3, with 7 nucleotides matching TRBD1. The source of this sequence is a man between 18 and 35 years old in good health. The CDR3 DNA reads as TGTGCCAGCAGGCAAGAGGGGGCCGGGTCCGGAAACACCATATATTTT. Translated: CASRQEGAGSGNTIYF.